This section outlines one T cell receptor (beta chain) sequence together with its context. Its specificity is not known. The germline V and J ends were trimmed by 0 bases and 10 bases, with 13 bases remaining between them. Germline V lookup: CDR1 MNHEY, CDR2 SMNVEV (reference sequence). CDR3 length equals 15 residues. Sequencing used immunoSEQ multiplex PCR; TCRdb keeps in-frame clones, though not all of them. Among some 70,000 clones, about 79% were seen once, and the ten largest hold 1.1%. This specimen comes from a study of OX40 agonist ivuxolimab in advanced cancers. The wider study: Patients undergoing dose escalation presented with hepatocellular carcinoma, melanoma, renal cell or head and neck cancer. A male proportion of about 80% was recorded, with mean age approximately 57 years and range about 23 to 90. Broader study findings: No antigen was identified for the clonally expanded peripheral T cells. Clonal expansion was seen in CD4+ and CD8+ blood T cells by week 6 at 0.1 to 3.0 mg/kg.

The source was CD4+ or CD8+ T cells sorted from blood, collected in a trial of the OX40 agonist ivuxolimab. The sequence came from an adult with an advanced solid tumor such as melanoma, head and neck, liver or kidney cancer. This chain joins TRBV27 and TRBJ1-6; D not certain. In nucleotides, the CDR3 is TGTGCCAGCAGTTTATCGATACTAGGGATCTCACCCCTCCACTTT. This sequence encodes CASSLSILGISPLHF.